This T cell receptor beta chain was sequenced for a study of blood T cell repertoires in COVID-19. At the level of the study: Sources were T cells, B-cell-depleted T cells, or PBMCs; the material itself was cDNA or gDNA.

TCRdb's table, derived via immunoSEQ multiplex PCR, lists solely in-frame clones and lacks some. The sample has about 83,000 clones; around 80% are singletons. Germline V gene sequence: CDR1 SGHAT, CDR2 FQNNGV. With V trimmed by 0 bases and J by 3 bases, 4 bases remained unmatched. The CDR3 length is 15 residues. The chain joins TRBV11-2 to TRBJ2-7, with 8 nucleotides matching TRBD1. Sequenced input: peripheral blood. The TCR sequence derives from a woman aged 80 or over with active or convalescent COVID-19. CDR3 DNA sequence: TGTGCCAGCAGCTTAGATCTGACAGGGGTCTACGAGCAGTACTTC. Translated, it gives CASSLDLTGVYEQYF.